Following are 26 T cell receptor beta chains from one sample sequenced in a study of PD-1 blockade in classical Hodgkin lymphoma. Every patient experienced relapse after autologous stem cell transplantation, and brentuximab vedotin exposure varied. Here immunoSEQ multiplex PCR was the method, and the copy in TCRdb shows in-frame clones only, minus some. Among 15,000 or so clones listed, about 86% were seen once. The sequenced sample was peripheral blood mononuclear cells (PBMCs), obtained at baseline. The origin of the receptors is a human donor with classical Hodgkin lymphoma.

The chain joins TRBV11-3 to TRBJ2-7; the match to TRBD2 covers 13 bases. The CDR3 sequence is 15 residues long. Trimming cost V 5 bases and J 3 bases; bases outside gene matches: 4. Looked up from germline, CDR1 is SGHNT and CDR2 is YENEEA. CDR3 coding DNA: TGTGCCAGCAGCCCCAGGACTAGCGGGGGCTACGAGCAGTACTTC. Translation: CASSPRTSGGYEQYF.

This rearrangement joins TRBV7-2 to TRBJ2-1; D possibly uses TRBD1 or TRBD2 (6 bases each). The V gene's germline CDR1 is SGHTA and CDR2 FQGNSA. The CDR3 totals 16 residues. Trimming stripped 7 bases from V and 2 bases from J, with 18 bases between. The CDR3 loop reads CASTPLGGRPYNEQFF. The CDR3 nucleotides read TGTGCCAGCACCCCTCTAGGGGGGCGGCCCTACAATGAGCAGTTCTTC.

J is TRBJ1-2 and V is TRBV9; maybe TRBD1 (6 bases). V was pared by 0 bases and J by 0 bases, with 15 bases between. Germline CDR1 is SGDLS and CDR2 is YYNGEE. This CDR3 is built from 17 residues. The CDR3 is CASSVGRGGRTNYGYTF. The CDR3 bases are TGTGCCAGCAGCGTAGGCCGGGGGGGCAGAACTAACTATGGCTACACCTTC.

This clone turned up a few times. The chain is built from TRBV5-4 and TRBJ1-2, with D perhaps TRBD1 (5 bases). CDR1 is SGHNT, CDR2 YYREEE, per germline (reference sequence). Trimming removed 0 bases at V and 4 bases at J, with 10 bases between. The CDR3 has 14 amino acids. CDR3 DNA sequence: TGTGCCAGCAGCTTGGTCGGAGGGGCCTATGGCTACACCTTC. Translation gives CASSLVGGAYGYTF.

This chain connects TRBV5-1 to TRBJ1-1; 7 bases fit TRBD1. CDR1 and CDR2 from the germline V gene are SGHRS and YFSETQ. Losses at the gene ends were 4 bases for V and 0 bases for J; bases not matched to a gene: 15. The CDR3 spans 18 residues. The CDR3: CASSRRGQTVTLNTEAFF. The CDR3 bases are TGCGCCAGCAGCCGCCGGGGACAGACTGTTACCCTGAACACTGAAGCTTTCTTT.

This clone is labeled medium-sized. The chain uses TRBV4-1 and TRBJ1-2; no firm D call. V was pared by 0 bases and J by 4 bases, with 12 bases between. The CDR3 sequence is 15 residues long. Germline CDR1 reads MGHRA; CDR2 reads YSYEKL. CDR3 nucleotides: TGCGCCAGCAGCCAAGAGGCAGCTGAAAGCTATGGCTACACCTTC. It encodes CASSQEAAESYGYTF.

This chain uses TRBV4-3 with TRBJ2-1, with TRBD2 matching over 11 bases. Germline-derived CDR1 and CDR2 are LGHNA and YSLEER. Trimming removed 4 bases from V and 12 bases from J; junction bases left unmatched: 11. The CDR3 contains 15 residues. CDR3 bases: TGCGCCAGCAGCCTCGGGCTACTAGCGGGGGTGTGGCAGTTCTTC. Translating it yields CASSLGLLAGVWQFF.

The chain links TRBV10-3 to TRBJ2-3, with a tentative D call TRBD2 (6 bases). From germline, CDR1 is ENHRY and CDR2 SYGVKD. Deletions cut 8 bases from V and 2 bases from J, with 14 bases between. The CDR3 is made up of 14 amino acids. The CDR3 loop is CAISAGDSTDTQYF. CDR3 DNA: TGTGCCATCTCTGCCGGGGACTCCACAGATACGCAGTATTTT.

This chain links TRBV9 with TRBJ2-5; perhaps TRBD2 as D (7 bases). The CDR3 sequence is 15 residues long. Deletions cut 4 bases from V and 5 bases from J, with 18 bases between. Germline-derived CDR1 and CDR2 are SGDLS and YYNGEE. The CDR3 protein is CASSTRRGGRETQYF. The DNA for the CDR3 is TGTGCCAGCAGCACAAGGAGGGGGGGCCGGGAGACCCAGTACTTC.

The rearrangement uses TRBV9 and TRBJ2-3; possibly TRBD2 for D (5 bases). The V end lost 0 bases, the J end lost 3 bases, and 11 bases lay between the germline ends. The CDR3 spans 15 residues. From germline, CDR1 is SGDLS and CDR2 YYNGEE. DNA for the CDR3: TGTGCCAGCAGCGTAGACGGGGTTCGGACAGATACGCAGTATTTT. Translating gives CASSVDGVRTDTQYF.

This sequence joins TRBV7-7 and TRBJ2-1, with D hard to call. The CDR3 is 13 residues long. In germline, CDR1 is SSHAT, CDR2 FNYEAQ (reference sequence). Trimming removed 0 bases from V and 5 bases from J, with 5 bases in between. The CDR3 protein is CASSLAAHNEQFF. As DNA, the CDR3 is TGTGCCAGCAGCTTAGCTGCCCACAATGAGCAGTTCTTC. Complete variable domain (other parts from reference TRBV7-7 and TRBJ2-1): GAGVSQSPRYKVTKRGQDVTLRCDPISSHATLYWYQQALGQGPEFLTYFNYEAQPDKSGLPSDRFSAERPEGSISTLTIQRTEQRDSAMYRCASSLAAHNEQFFGPGTRLTVL.

CDR3 nucleotide sequence: TGTGCCAGCGCCTTCGGCTCTGGGGCCAACGTCCTGACTTTC. Translating it yields CASAFGSGANVLTF. This chain joins TRBV2 and TRBJ2-6; D ambiguous. The CDR3 runs 14 residues. The V gene's germline CDR1 is SNHLY and CDR2 FYNNEI. V was pared by 8 bases and J by 0 bases, with 8 bases between.

CDR3 DNA sequence: TGTGCCAGCAGTAATCGGGTTTCCTACGAGCAGTACTTC. Its translation: CASSNRVSYEQYF. This chain connects TRBV28 to TRBJ2-7; no reliable D call. V was trimmed by 5 bases and J by 1 base, leaving 9 bases between them. CDR1 and CDR2 from the germline V gene are MDHEN and SYDVKM. The CDR3 is 13 amino acids.

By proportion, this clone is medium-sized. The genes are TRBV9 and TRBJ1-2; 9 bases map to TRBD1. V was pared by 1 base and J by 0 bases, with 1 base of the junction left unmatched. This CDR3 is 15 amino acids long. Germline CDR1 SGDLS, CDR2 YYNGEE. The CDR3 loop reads CASSVRTGANYGYTF. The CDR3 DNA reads TGTGCCAGCAGCGTACGGACAGGGGCTAACTATGGCTACACCTTC.

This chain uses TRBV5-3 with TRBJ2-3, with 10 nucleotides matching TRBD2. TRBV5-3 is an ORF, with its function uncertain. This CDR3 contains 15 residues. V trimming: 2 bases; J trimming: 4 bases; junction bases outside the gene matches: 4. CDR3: CARSFGLAGADTQYF. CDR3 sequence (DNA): TGTGCCAGAAGCTTTGGGCTAGCGGGGGCAGATACGCAGTATTTT.

The CDR3 reads CASSQADLQGQPQHF. The CDR3 DNA is TGCGCCAGCAGCCAAGCGGATCTCCAGGGACAGCCCCAGCATTTT. The rearrangement joins TRBV4-1 to TRBJ1-5, with D tentatively TRBD1 (5 bases). The CDR3 consists of 15 residues. V was clipped by 1 base and J by 7 bases, with 14 bases between them. CDR1 is MGHRA, CDR2 YSYEKL, per germline.

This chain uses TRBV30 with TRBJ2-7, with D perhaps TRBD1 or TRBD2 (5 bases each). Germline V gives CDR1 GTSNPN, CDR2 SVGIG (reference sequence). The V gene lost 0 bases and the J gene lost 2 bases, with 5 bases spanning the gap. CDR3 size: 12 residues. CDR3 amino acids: CAWSVGPYEQYF. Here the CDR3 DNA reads TGTGCCTGGAGTGTGGGACCCTACGAGCAGTACTTC.

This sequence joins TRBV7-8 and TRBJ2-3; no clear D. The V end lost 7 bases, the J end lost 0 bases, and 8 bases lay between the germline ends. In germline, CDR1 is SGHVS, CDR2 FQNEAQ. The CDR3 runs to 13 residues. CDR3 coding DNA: TGTGCCAGCACCCTTGCTAGCACAGATACGCAGTATTTT. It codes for CASTLASTDTQYF.

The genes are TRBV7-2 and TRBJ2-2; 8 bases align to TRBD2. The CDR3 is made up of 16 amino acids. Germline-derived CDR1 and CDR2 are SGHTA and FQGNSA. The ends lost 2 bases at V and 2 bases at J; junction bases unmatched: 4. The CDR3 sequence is CASSLQLAVNTGELFF. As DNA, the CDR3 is TGTGCCAGCAGCTTACAACTAGCGGTCAACACCGGGGAGCTGTTTTTT.

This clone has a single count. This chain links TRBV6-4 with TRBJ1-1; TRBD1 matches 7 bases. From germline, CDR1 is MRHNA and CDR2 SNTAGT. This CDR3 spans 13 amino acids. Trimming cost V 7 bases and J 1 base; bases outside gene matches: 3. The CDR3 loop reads CASKGQPNTEAFF. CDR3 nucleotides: TGTGCCAGCAAGGGACAGCCGAACACTGAAGCTTTCTTT.

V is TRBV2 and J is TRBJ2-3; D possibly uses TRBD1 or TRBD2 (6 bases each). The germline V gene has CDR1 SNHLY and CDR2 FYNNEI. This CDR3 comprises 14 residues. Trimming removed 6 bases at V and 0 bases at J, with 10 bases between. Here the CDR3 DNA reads TGTGCCAGCAGACCGGGGGCCAGCACAGATACGCAGTATTTT. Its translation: CASRPGASTDTQYF.

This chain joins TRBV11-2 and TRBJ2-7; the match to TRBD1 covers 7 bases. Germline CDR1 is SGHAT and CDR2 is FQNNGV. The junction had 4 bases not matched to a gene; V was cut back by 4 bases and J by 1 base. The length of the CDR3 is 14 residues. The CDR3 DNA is TGTGCCAGCAGCTCCGACAGGGCATCCTACGAGCAGTACTTC. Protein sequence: CASSSDRASYEQYF.

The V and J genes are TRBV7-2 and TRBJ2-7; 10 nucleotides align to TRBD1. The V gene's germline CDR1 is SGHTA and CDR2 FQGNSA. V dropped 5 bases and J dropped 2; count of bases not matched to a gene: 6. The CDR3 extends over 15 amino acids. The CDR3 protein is CASSPQGQGTYEQYF. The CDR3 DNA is TGTGCCAGCAGCCCACAGGGACAGGGGACCTACGAGCAGTACTTC.

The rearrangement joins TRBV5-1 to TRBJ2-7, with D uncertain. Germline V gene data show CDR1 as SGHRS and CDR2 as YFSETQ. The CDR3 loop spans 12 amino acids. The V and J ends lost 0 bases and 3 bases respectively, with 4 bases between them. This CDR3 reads CASSLDLYEQYF. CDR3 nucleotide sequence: TGCGCCAGCAGCTTGGACCTCTACGAGCAGTACTTC.

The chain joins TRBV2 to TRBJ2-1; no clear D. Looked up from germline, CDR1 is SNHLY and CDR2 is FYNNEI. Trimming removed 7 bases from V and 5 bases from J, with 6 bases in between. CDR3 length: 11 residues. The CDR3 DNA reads TGTGCCAGCACCGCAAACAATGAGCAGTTCTTC. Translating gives CASTANNEQFF.

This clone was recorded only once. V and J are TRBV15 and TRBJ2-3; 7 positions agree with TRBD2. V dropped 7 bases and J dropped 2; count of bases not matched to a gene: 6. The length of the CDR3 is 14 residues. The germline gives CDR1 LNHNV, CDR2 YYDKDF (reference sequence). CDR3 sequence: CATTSSGSTDTQYF. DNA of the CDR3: TGTGCCACCACTTCTAGCGGTTCCACAGATACGCAGTATTTT.